This T cell receptor (beta chain) was retrieved from a study of immune evolution from preneoplasia to lung adenocarcinoma. This CDR3 region has 15 residues. CDR1 LGHNA and CDR2 YNFKEQ come from the germline V gene. The V gene end was trimmed by 5 bases and the J gene end by 3 bases; junction bases not matched to a gene: 4. TCRdb's table, derived via immunoSEQ multiplex PCR, lists solely in-frame clones and lacks some. The repertoire holds thousands of clones, 85% seen once, with roughly a fifth in the top ten. Material: FFPE adjacent normal lung tissue. V is TRBV4-2 and J is TRBJ2-1, with 10 positions matching TRBD2. The clonotype originates from a person aged 55-80 years with lung adenocarcinoma. CDR3 residues: CASSSGTSDYNEQFF. DNA of the CDR3: TGTGCCAGCAGCTCCGGGACTAGCGACTACAATGAGCAGTTCTTC.